This T cell receptor (beta chain) originates from a study of cytomegalovirus exposure and HLA in healthy donors. The CDR3 length is 15 residues. CDR1 and CDR2 from the germline V gene are MNHEY and SMNVEV (reference sequence). V was clipped by 3 bases and J by 0 bases, with 9 bases between them. PCR involved 60 Vbeta and 13 Jbeta primers. Using immunoSEQ multiplex PCR, the repertoire was profiled, and TCRdb retains in-frame clones only, with some absent. The sample carries 180,000 or so clones, approximately 71% recorded once. A note on this clone: Its antigen remains unidentified.

Findings of the study overall: One variant, a missense change in DCLRE1C, was linked in a later analysis to TCR beta V- and J-gene trimming. A reported reduction in N-insertions relative to the approximately 670-donor mean was seen in an Asian-associated ancestry cluster in a later analysis.

The clonotype was recovered from a woman between 35 and 50 years old in good health and CMV-seropositive. The source material was PBMCs. The chain combines TRBV27 with TRBJ2-1; D unclear. The chain's CDR3 is CASSFGGSSYNEQFF. In nucleotides, the CDR3 is TGTGCCAGCAGTTTCGGCGGTAGCTCCTACAATGAGCAGTTCTTC.